This T cell receptor (beta chain) came from a study of blood T cell repertoires in COVID-19. Measured with immunoSEQ multiplex PCR; TCRdb has only the in-frame clones, and not every one. The sample carries roughly 59,000 clones, less than 85% recorded once. Germline V gene data show CDR1 as KGHSH and CDR2 as LQKENI. The CDR3 runs to 15 residues. V was cut by 6 bases and J by 0 bases, with 12 bases left in between. Material for sequencing was peripheral blood. This clonotype was sampled from a human donor in a cohort sampled during active COVID-19. This chain joins TRBV18 and TRBJ1-5, with a tentative D call TRBD1 (6 bases). CDR3 bases: TGTGCCAGCTCTTCAGGGGCTATTAGCAATCAGCCCCAGCATTTT. Residues: CASSSGAISNQPQHF. Using reference TRBV18 and TRBJ1-5 for the parts outside the CDR3, the full variable domain is NAGVMQNPRHLVRRRGQEARLRCSPMKGHSHVYWYRQLPEEGLKFMVYLQKENIIDESGMPKERFSAEFPKEGPSILRIQQVVRGDSAAYFCASSSGAISNQPQHFGDGTRLSIL.